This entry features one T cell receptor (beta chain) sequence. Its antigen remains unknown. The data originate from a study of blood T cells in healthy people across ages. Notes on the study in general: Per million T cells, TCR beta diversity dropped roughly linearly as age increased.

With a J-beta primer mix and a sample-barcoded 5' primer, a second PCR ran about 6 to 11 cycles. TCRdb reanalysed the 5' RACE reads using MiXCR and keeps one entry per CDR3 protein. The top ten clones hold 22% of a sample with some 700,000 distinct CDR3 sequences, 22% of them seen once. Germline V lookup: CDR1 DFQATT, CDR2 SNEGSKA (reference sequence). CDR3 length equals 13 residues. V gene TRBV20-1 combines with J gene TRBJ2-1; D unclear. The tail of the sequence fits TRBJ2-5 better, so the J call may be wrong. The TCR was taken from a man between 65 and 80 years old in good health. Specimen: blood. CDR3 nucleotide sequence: TGCAGTGCTAGAAAGGACCGGTGGGAAGCCCAGTACTTC. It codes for CSARKDRWEAQYF.